One sample yielded the 5 T cell receptor beta chains listed below, sequenced in a study of blood T cell repertoires in COVID-19. Sequencing was performed with immunoSEQ multiplex PCR; in TCRdb, only in-frame clones are kept and a portion is missing. Among a few hundred thousand clones listed, nearly 90% were seen once. The sample comprised PBMCs or T cells enriched from blood (not recorded which). The source of these receptors is a woman aged 25 to 39 who had recovered from COVID-19.

The rearrangement links TRBV4-1 to TRBJ2-2, with D possibly TRBD1 on 6 matching bases. CDR3 size: 15 residues. Trimming pared 6 bases from V and 5 bases from J, leaving 16 bases between. CDR1 MGHRA and CDR2 YSYEKL come from the germline V gene. CDR3 nucleotide sequence: TGCGCCAGCAGATCGGGACACAGTTATACCGGGGAGCTGTTTTTT. Residues: CASRSGHSYTGELFF.

The chain joins TRBV7-9 to TRBJ1-3; possible D gene TRBD1, 6 bases. Trimming cost V 7 bases and J 0 bases, with 19 bases left between them. Germline lookup yields CDR1 SEHNR and CDR2 FQNEAQ (reference sequence). The CDR3 is made up of 17 amino acids. As DNA, the CDR3 is TGTGCCAGCAACCTACTAGGGGGACCGAACTCTGGAAACACCATATATTTT. As protein: CASNLLGGPNSGNTIYF.

The V and J genes are TRBV19 and TRBJ1-5, with D tentatively TRBD1 (5 bases). The CDR3 has 16 residues. Per germline, CDR1 LNHDA and CDR2 SQIVND (reference sequence). Trimming took off 5 bases at V and 7 bases at J, with 21 bases between the two ends. The CDR3 sequence: CASSRDRDPGRQPQHF. DNA of the CDR3: TGTGCCAGTAGTCGAGATCGGGACCCGGGGAGGCAGCCCCAGCATTTT.

The chain couples TRBV5-4 to TRBJ2-3; TRBD2 matches at 8 bases. Germline V lookup: CDR1 SGHNT, CDR2 YYREEE (reference sequence). CDR3 size: 19 residues. V lost 3 bases and J lost 0; bases outside the gene matches: 15. The CDR3 protein is CASSSAPGSGVGSTDTQYF. In nucleotides, the CDR3 is TGTGCCAGCAGCTCCGCCCCAGGTAGCGGGGTTGGGAGCACAGATACGCAGTATTTT.

V gene TRBV6-2 or TRBV6-3 combines with J gene TRBJ1-1; 7 nucleotides match TRBD1. Trimming at V came to 0 bases and at J to 5 bases, leaving 6 bases not matched to a gene. The V gene's germline CDR1 is MNHEY and CDR2 SVGEGT. The CDR3 runs 15 residues. This CDR3 is CASSYSNSRGTEAFF. The CDR3 bases are TGTGCCAGCAGTTACTCGAACAGCAGGGGGACTGAAGCTTTCTTT.